A single sample is the source of the 17 T cell receptor beta chains below, sequenced in a study of T cells after yellow fever vaccination. TCRdb called the 5' RACE reads again in MiXCR, with one record for every CDR3 protein. Of under 600,000 distinct CDR3 sequences listed, about a fifth are singletons. Sequencing used PBMCs, obtained about 21 days after the first yellow fever vaccination. Receptors were obtained from a man aged 18 to 29 who received the YFV17D yellow fever vaccine.

The chain has TRBV12-3 or TRBV12-4 and TRBJ2-7, with unresolved D. The ends were cut back, 2 bases at V and 7 bases at J, with 18 bases in the middle. The CDR3 spans 15 residues. CDR3 region: CASSLYSRWDEEQYF. Here the CDR3 DNA reads TGTGCCAGCAGTTTATATTCTCGCTGGGATGAGGAGCAGTACTTC.

This clonotype was observed a few times. The chain employs TRBV20-1 and TRBJ1-1; D unresolved. This CDR3 has 13 amino acids. Germline CDR1 reads DFQATT; CDR2 reads SNEGSKA (reference sequence). The V and J ends lost 3 bases and 5 bases respectively, with 13 bases between them. Written as DNA, the CDR3 is TGCAGTGCTAGTCTGTCCCAGGAAACTGAAGCTTTCTTT. Translated: CSASLSQETEAFF.

There are a few counts of this clonotype. This rearrangement joins TRBV12-3 or TRBV12-4 to TRBJ1-5, with D perhaps matching TRBD1 (5 bases). This CDR3 has 13 residues. V lost 4 bases and J 11 bases, leaving 15 bases between the germline ends. This CDR3 reads CASSSRGTGAQHF. The CDR3 region has the DNA TGTGCCAGCAGTTCCCGGGGGACTGGGGCCCAGCATTTT.

Only a few counts were recorded for this clonotype. The chain has TRBV5-1 and TRBJ2-7; no clear D. CDR1 is SGHRS and CDR2 is YFSETQ in the germline V gene. This CDR3 is built from 13 residues. Trimming cost V 6 bases and J 4 bases, with 14 bases left between them. CDR3 amino acids: CASKLASTYEQYF. CDR3 DNA sequence: TGCGCCAGCAAACTGGCATCTACGTACGAGCAGTACTTC.

The V call is TRBV7-9, the J call TRBJ2-1, with 8 bases lining up with TRBD1. This CDR3 is 17 amino acids long. The junction had 8 bases not matched to a gene; V was cut back by 4 bases and J by 0 bases. Germline V gives CDR1 SEHNR, CDR2 FQNEAQ (reference sequence). The CDR3 sequence: CASSSTATGASYNEQFF. The DNA for the CDR3 is TGTGCCAGCAGCTCAACAGCGACAGGGGCCTCCTACAATGAGCAGTTCTTC.

The table lists this clonotype with many counts. This CDR3 reads CASRPGDRDSNEQFF. The CDR3 bases are TGTGCCAGTAGGCCCGGGGACAGGGATTCCAATGAGCAGTTCTTC. The chain has TRBV19 and TRBJ2-1, with 9 bases lining up with TRBD1. CDR3 length: 15 amino acids. Germline values: CDR1 LNHDA, CDR2 SQIVND (reference sequence). After removal of 6 bases from V and 6 bases from J, the junction contained 9 bases not matched to a gene.

This clonotype has only a few counts. The V and J genes are TRBV12-5 and TRBJ2-3; no clear D. Trimming took 5 bases from V and 1 from J, leaving 13 bases between them. From germline, CDR1 is LGHNT and CDR2 FRNRAP. The CDR3 contains 15 residues. The CDR3, as DNA: TGTGCTAGTGGTCCCCGGGCTGGGGGCACAGATACGCAGTATTTT. It specifies CASGPRAGGTDTQYF.

This sequence joins TRBV5-1 and TRBJ2-7, with 11 bases that match TRBD2. The CDR3 is 18 amino acids. The V segment lost 4 bases and the J segment 6 bases; nucleotides outside the gene matches: 18. CDR1 is SGHRS, CDR2 YFSETQ, per germline. Here the CDR3 reads CASSNNLWTTSGDGEQYF. The CDR3 nucleotides are TGCGCCAGCAGCAATAACTTATGGACGACTAGCGGGGATGGCGAGCAGTACTTC.

V usage is TRBV18 and J usage is TRBJ2-7; D perhaps matches TRBD1 (6 bases). Germline loops: CDR1 KGHSH, CDR2 LQKENI. The length of the CDR3 is 15 residues. V was cut by 1 base and J by 4 bases, with 14 bases left in between. In nucleotides, the CDR3 is TGTGCCAGCTCACCACGGGGCGGACAGATATACGAGCAGTACTTC. Translating gives CASSPRGGQIYEQYF.

This clonotype has only a few counts. The rearrangement links TRBV12-3 or TRBV12-4 to TRBJ2-1; D perhaps matches TRBD2 (6 bases). The CDR3 is made up of 16 amino acids. V lost 6 bases and J 8 bases, leaving 23 bases between the germline ends. CDR3 in amino acids: CASSPRRAGRIDEQFF. Here the CDR3 DNA reads TGTGCCAGCAGCCCTCGGAGGGCGGGGAGGATCGATGAGCAGTTCTTC.

This clonotype was found many times. The chain uses TRBV13 and TRBJ2-7, with D uncertain. The CDR3 is 14 residues long. Trimming removed 5 bases from V and 0 bases from J, with 11 bases in between. Germline lookup yields CDR1 PRHDT and CDR2 FYEKMQ (reference sequence). CDR3 coding DNA: TGTGCCAGCAGCCCGCGGACGGTCTCCTACGAGCAGTACTTC. This gives the protein CASSPRTVSYEQYF.

V gene TRBV28 combines with J gene TRBJ1-6; maybe TRBD1 (5 bases). This CDR3 is built from 14 residues. Germline V gene data show CDR1 as MDHEN and CDR2 as SYDVKM. V was shortened by 7 bases and J by 6 bases, with 13 bases between the two germline ends. The CDR3 spells CASKPGLLNSPLHF. The DNA for the CDR3 is TGTGCCAGCAAACCGGGACTGCTTAATTCACCCCTCCACTTT.

CDR3: CASSDPGTGVYEQYV. The CDR3 nucleotides read TGTGCCAGCAGTGACCCCGGGACAGGGGTTTACGAGCAGTACGTC. The chain has TRBV6-1 and TRBJ2-7; 10 bases are a match to TRBD1. CDR1 and CDR2 from the germline V gene are MNHNS and SASEGT. The ends lost 3 bases at V and 4 bases at J; junction bases unmatched: 6. CDR3 length: 15 residues.

This CDR3 is CASSSARNEQFF. DNA for the CDR3: TGTGCCAGCAGTTCCGCTAGGAATGAGCAGTTCTTC. The chain couples TRBV12-3 or TRBV12-4 to TRBJ2-1; D is unclear. The CDR3 sequence is 12 residues long. V dropped 4 bases and J dropped 7 bases, with 8 bases sitting between them.

The chain joins TRBV4-1 to TRBJ2-3, with D maybe TRBD2 (5 bases). The length of the CDR3 is 15 residues. The V gene's germline CDR1 is MGHRA and CDR2 YSYEKL. V was clipped by 0 bases and J by 5 bases, with 12 bases between them. The CDR3 reads CASSQEGRSGDTQYF. CDR3 nucleotides: TGCGCCAGCAGCCAAGAAGGGAGATCGGGAGATACGCAGTATTTT.

V gene TRBV7-6 combines with J gene TRBJ2-7, with D possibly matching TRBD2 (6 bases). The CDR3 runs to 14 residues. V dropped 5 bases and J dropped 3 bases, with 14 bases sitting between them. CDR1 SGHVS and CDR2 FNYEAQ come from the germline V gene. Here the CDR3 DNA reads TGTGCCAGCAGCACCAGCGGGTTCTACTACGAGCAGTACTTC. Protein: CASSTSGFYYEQYF.

This clonotype was picked up many times. V is TRBV15 and J is TRBJ2-2; possibly TRBD1 for D (6 bases). V was pared by 3 bases and J by 6 bases, with 11 bases between. Germline loops: CDR1 LNHNV, CDR2 YYDKDF (reference sequence). The CDR3 is made up of 14 amino acids. CDR3 nucleotide sequence: TGTGCCACCAGCAGGTCACAGGGCCCCGGGGAGCTGTTTTTT. Translated, it gives CATSRSQGPGELFF.